This T cell receptor (beta chain) was observed in a study of cytomegalovirus exposure and HLA in healthy donors. Study-level results: A few chains linked to CMV were shown in vitro to be specific for CMV antigens. For most TCR sequences rarity was the rule, although some public TCRs occurred in many donors. Earlier analysis yielded a pattern in which most TCR beta V segments were productive about 90% or about 30% of the time.

Nominally healthy donors were sampled, though unrecorded immune exposures were likely. The PCR used 60 Vbeta and 13 Jbeta primers. TCRdb's copy holds only in-frame clones and misses some; the assay was immunoSEQ multiplex PCR. The sample includes approximately 42,000 clones. This CDR3 contains 18 residues. Trimming removed 5 bases from V and 5 bases from J, with 27 bases in between. The germline V gene encodes CDR1 SGHNT and CDR2 YENEEA. Worth noting for this clone: The antigen remains undetermined.

The rearrangement uses TRBV11-3 and TRBJ2-5; D may be TRBD1 (5 bases). This TCR was recovered from a male donor in good health and CMV-seronegative. Sample: PBMCs. The CDR3 here is CASSHLTENRRRAETQYF. For the CDR3, the DNA is TGTGCCAGCAGCCACTTGACCGAGAACAGGCGACGGGCTGAGACCCAGTACTTC.